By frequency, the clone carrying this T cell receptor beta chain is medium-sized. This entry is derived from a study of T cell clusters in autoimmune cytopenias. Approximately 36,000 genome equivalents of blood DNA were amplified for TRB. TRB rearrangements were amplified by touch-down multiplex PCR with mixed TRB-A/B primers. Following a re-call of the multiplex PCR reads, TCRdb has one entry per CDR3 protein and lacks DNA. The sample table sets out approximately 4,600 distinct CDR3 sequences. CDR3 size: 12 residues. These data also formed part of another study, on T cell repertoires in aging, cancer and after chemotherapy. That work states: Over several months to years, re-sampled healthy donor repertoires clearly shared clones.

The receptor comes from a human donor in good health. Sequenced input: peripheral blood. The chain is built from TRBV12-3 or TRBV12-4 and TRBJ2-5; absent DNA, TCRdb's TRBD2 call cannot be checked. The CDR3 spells CASRAAGETQYF.